This passage covers 16 T cell receptor beta chains from one sample sequenced in a study of blood T cell repertoires in COVID-19 (dated by TCRdb to 2020 to 2022). Receptor libraries were prepared by the immunoSEQ multiplex PCR assay. Entries here come from immuneACCESS through TCRdb and include only in-frame sequences with V and J called. Some clones fail to appear in such tables; in the studies checked, an unresolved V gene covers under half of the shortfall, and the cause of the remainder is unknown. This sample comprises about 480,000 clones, roughly 88% of them detected only once. The biggest ten clones account for 1.5% to 2% of the sample. The sequenced material came from PBMCs or T cells enriched from blood (not recorded which). These receptors all stem from a woman between 40 and 55 years old who had recovered from COVID-19.

The chain links TRBV6-5 to TRBJ2-1, with D possibly TRBD1 on 6 matching bases. Germline CDR1 and CDR2: MNHEY and SVGAGI. The CDR3 is made up of 16 amino acids. Trimming took 4 bases from V and 2 from J, leaving 15 bases between them. The CDR3 DNA reads TGTGCCAGCAGTTCCTCTGACAGGAACCCCTACAATGAGCAGTTCTTC. Translating gives CASSSSDRNPYNEQFF.

The rearrangement links TRBV7-9 to TRBJ2-1, with D maybe TRBD1 (6 bases). The CDR3 runs 15 residues. V was shortened by 7 bases and J by 3 bases, with 16 bases between the two germline ends. Germline V CDR1 and CDR2: SEHNR, FQNEAQ (reference sequence). CDR3 residues: CASIRKGQIYNEQFF. The CDR3 coding sequence is TGTGCCAGCATCAGGAAGGGACAAATCTACAATGAGCAGTTCTTC.

V gene TRBV9 combines with J gene TRBJ2-1, with 11 bases lining up with TRBD1. Germline lookup yields CDR1 SGDLS and CDR2 YYNGEE. The V segment lost 2 bases and the J segment 1 base; nucleotides outside the gene matches: 8. The CDR3 loop spans 18 amino acids. The CDR3, as DNA: TGTGCCAGCAGCGTCGGGACAGGGGGATTTTTATCCTACAATGAGCAGTTCTTC. It yields the protein CASSVGTGGFLSYNEQFF.

The chain joins TRBV10-3 to TRBJ1-3; 9 bases line up with TRBD1. Germline CDR1 reads ENHRY; CDR2 reads SYGVKD. The CDR3 is 16 residues long. V shed 6 bases, J shed 0 bases, and the junction held 6 bases outside the gene matches. CDR3 loop: CAIRKGQGRSGNTIYF. CDR3 coding DNA: TGTGCCATCAGGAAGGGACAGGGCCGCTCTGGAAACACCATATATTTT.

This clone was seen only once. The chain combines TRBV9 with TRBJ2-2, with D unclear. The germline V gene encodes CDR1 SGDLS and CDR2 YYNGEE. This CDR3 contains 15 residues. The V end lost 0 bases, the J end lost 8 bases, and 14 bases lay between the germline ends. DNA of the CDR3: TGTGCCAGCAGCGTAGTGGAAGGTCCCAGGGGGGAGCTGTTTTTT. Its translation: CASSVVEGPRGELFF. The entire variable domain, with the rest obtained from reference TRBV9 and TRBJ2-2, is as follows: DSGVTQTPKHLITATGQRVTLRCSPRSGDLSVYWYQQSLDQGLQFLIQYYNGEERAKGNILERFSAQQFPDLHSELNLSSLELGDSALYFCASSVVEGPRGELFFGEGSRLTVL.

The chain couples TRBV6-2 or TRBV6-3 to TRBJ1-2, with D perhaps matching TRBD1 (6 bases). Germline V gene data show CDR1 as MNHEY and CDR2 as SVGEGT. The CDR3 covers 16 residues. The V end was cut by 4 bases, the J end by 3 bases, with 18 bases between. CDR3 bases: TGTGCCAGCAGTTCTGTTGCAGGGGCTGACGACTATGGCTACACCTTC. Translated, it gives CASSSVAGADDYGYTF.

The V call is TRBV6-5, the J call TRBJ2-5, with D tentatively TRBD2 (5 bases). The CDR3 totals 12 residues. Germline V gives CDR1 MNHEY, CDR2 SVGAGI. The ends were cut back, 2 bases at V and 6 bases at J, with 7 bases in the middle. The CDR3 DNA reads TGTGCCAGCAGTTACGGGGAGAAGACCCAGTACTTC. This translates into CASSYGEKTQYF.

The rearrangement links TRBV7-2 to TRBJ1-2, with 10 bases that match TRBD1. Germline assignment: CDR1 SGHTA and CDR2 FQGNSA. V shed 1 base, J shed 10 bases, and the junction held 9 bases outside the gene matches. This CDR3 has 15 residues. CDR3 sequence reads: CASSLGAPGQGSYTF. The CDR3 nucleotides are TGTGCCAGCAGCTTAGGGGCCCCGGGACAGGGGTCCTACACCTTC. The whole variable domain, filled in from reference TRBV7-2 and TRBJ1-2, reads GAGVSQSPSNKVTEKGKDVELRCDPISGHTALYWYRQSLGQGLEFLIYFQGNSAPDKSGLPSDRFSAERTGGSVSTLTIQRTQQEDSAVYLCASSLGAPGQGSYTFGSGTRLTVV.

V is TRBV13 and J is TRBJ2-7; 9 positions match TRBD2. CDR1 is PRHDT, CDR2 FYEKMQ, per germline (reference sequence). The CDR3 loop spans 15 amino acids. J gave up 5 bases and V 5 bases, and 10 bases lay outside the gene matches. CDR3 coding DNA: TGTGCCAGCAGCCCCCCAAGTAGCGGGAGAAACGAGCAGTACTTC. Its translation: CASSPPSSGRNEQYF.

The CDR3, as DNA: TGTGCCAGCGGGGACAGCAGGGAAAGACAGGAGTTCTTC. Its translation is CASGDSRERQEFF. V is TRBV12-3 or TRBV12-4 and J is TRBJ2-1; the match to TRBD1 covers 7 bases. V was pared by 8 bases and J by 14 bases, with 15 bases of the junction left unmatched. This CDR3 has 13 residues.

The chain carries TRBV7-2 and TRBJ2-7; 8 nucleotides match TRBD1. CDR1 is SGHTA and CDR2 is FQGNSA in the germline V gene. V gave up 5 bases and J gave up 0 bases; unmatched junction bases: 6. CDR3 size: 15 residues. CDR3 residues: CASSPRTGLSYEQYF. DNA of the CDR3: TGTGCCAGCAGCCCGAGGACAGGGCTCTCCTACGAGCAGTACTTC.

V usage is TRBV28 and J usage is TRBJ2-7; D not resolved. Germline V gene sequence: CDR1 MDHEN, CDR2 SYDVKM. This CDR3 comprises 13 residues. With 6 bases removed from V and 2 bases from J, the gap between germline ends came to 11 bases. For the CDR3, the DNA is TGTGCCAGCAGGCGCCCTAGTACCTACGAGCAGTACTTC. The encoded protein is CASRRPSTYEQYF.

As DNA, the CDR3 is TGTGCCAGCAGCTTAGCAGGTAGAGGGTGGTACGAGCAGTACTTC. Amino acid sequence: CASSLAGRGWYEQYF. The chain employs TRBV11-2 and TRBJ2-7, with D maybe TRBD2 (5 bases). Per the germline V gene, CDR1 is SGHAT and CDR2 is FQNNGV. Trimming cost V 1 base and J 4 bases, with 14 bases left between them. This CDR3 is built from 15 residues.

The chain joins TRBV5-1 to TRBJ2-2; 7 nucleotides line up with TRBD2. J lost 2 bases, V lost 4 bases, and 8 bases had no gene match. This CDR3 contains 16 residues. CDR1 is SGHRS and CDR2 is YFSETQ in the germline V gene. Here the CDR3 reads CASSQAGRGNTGELFF. The CDR3 DNA sequence: TGCGCCAGCAGCCAAGCAGGGAGGGGAAACACCGGGGAGCTGTTTTTT.

This rearrangement joins TRBV12-3 or TRBV12-4 to TRBJ2-7; no clear D gene. The CDR3 has 11 residues. The CDR3 region has the DNA TGTGCTGTAGCTCTGATCGGGGAGCAGTACTTC. Residues: CAVALIGEQYF.

This clone was counted a few times. V and J are TRBV19 and TRBJ2-7, with TRBD2 matching 9 bases. The CDR3 has 18 residues. V was clipped by 7 bases and J by 1 base; unmatched bases: 17. The germline CDR1 and CDR2 sequences are LNHDA and SQIVND (reference sequence). The CDR3 spells CASTPRPRKAGGSYEQYF. The CDR3 nucleotides are TGTGCCAGTACCCCCAGACCCCGAAAAGCGGGAGGTTCCTACGAGCAGTACTTC.